One sample yielded the 13 T cell receptor beta chains listed below, sequenced in a study of cytomegalovirus exposure and HLA in healthy donors. Both 60 Vbeta primers and 13 Jbeta primers went into the PCR. TCRdb keeps only in-frame clones here, not all; method: immunoSEQ multiplex PCR. The table lists around 150,000 clones, roughly 77% of them singletons. The sequenced sample was PBMCs. These receptors originate from a man aged 18 to 30 in good health and CMV-seropositive.

The CDR3: CATTGGGVGVETQYF. CDR3 sequence (DNA): TGTGCCACCACCGGGGGGGGTGTCGGGGTCGAGACCCAGTACTTC. The chain employs TRBV2 and TRBJ2-5, with 8 bases matching TRBD2. The V and J ends lost 10 bases and 5 bases, in that order; junction bases with no gene match: 15. The germline V gene has CDR1 SNHLY and CDR2 FYNNEI. The CDR3 sequence is 15 residues long.

The chain carries TRBV5-1 and TRBJ2-3; 9 nucleotides match TRBD2. The CDR3 consists of 16 residues. The trim removed 4 bases at V and 4 bases at J, leaving 10 bases unmatched. Germline CDR1 SGHRS, CDR2 YFSETQ. For the CDR3, the DNA is TGCGCCAGCAGCCCTCAGATAGCGGGAGTGGCAGATACGCAGTATTTT. Its translation is CASSPQIAGVADTQYF.

This clone was seen a single time. The CDR3 DNA sequence: TGTGCCAGCAGTCGTGGGACTAGCGGATCCTACGAGCAGTACGTC. This gives the protein CASSRGTSGSYEQYV. The chain recombines TRBV27 with TRBJ2-7, with 11 bases matching TRBD2. With V trimmed by 5 bases and J by 1 base, 4 bases remained unmatched. The CDR3 is 15 amino acids. Germline V lookup: CDR1 MNHEY, CDR2 SMNVEV (reference sequence).

This clone was counted only a few times. This chain links TRBV5-6 with TRBJ2-1; 9 bases map to TRBD2. The J segment lost 0 bases and the V segment lost 5 bases, leaving 0 bases of the junction unmatched. The CDR3 extends over 14 amino acids. CDR1 and CDR2 from the germline V gene are SGHDT and YYEEEE. CDR3 protein: CASSSGSSYNEQFF. DNA of the CDR3: TGTGCCAGCAGTAGCGGGAGCTCCTACAATGAGCAGTTCTTC.

The rearrangement joins TRBV15 to TRBJ2-5; 11 bases agree with TRBD2. Unmatched junction bases numbered 2, after V lost 0 bases and J lost 5 bases. Germline loops: CDR1 LNHNV, CDR2 YYDKDF (reference sequence). The CDR3 is 15 residues long. CDR3 bases: TGTGCCACCAGCAGAGATAGCGGGAGGGGGGAGACCCAGTACTTC. It specifies CATSRDSGRGETQYF. The full variable domain, its missing parts supplied by reference TRBV15 and TRBJ2-5, is DAMVIQNPRYQVTQFGKPVTLSCSQTLNHNVMYWYQQKSSQAPKLLFHYYDKDFNNEADTPDNFQSRRPNTSFCFLDIRSPGLGDTAMYLCATSRDSGRGETQYFGPGTRLLVL.

V usage is TRBV11-2 and J usage is TRBJ2-7, with 9 bases lining up with TRBD1. This CDR3 is built from 14 residues. V dropped 3 bases and J dropped 4; count of bases not matched to a gene: 4. Germline CDR1 is SGHAT and CDR2 is FQNNGV. CDR3 coding DNA: TGTGCCAGCAGCTTCGGGGACAGGGAATACGAGCAGTACGTC. This gives the protein CASSFGDREYEQYV.

About this clone itself: The junction and the germline gene differ at one end; a read error may be behind it. The chain has TRBV7-7 and TRBJ1-2, with a possible D match to TRBD1 (6 bases). Germline values: CDR1 SSHAT, CDR2 FNYEAQ (reference sequence). The CDR3 spans 13 residues. This CDR3 is CASREDRPQGYTF. The DNA of the CDR3 is TGTGCTAGCAGGGAAGACAGGCCTCAAGGCTACACCTTC.

There are a few counts of this clone. The genes are TRBV2 and TRBJ1-1, with 7 bases lining up with TRBD1. Germline CDR1 SNHLY, CDR2 FYNNEI. The CDR3 is 14 residues long. V shed 4 bases and J 1 base; nucleotides not matched to a gene: 3. In DNA, the CDR3 is TGTGCCAGCAGTGGAGACAGGGAGAACACTGAAGCTTTCTTT. It yields the protein CASSGDRENTEAFF.

The V and J genes are TRBV6-5 and TRBJ2-5; no definite D call. The CDR3 is 14 amino acids. CDR1 is MNHEY and CDR2 is SVGAGI in the germline V gene. Trimming took 6 bases from V and 1 from J, leaving 12 bases between them. Here the CDR3 reads CASRLGSGQETQYF. The CDR3 DNA is TGTGCCAGCAGGCTAGGAAGTGGCCAAGAGACCCAGTACTTC.

The genes are TRBV2 and TRBJ2-5, with 8 bases matching TRBD1. The V gene's germline CDR1 is SNHLY and CDR2 FYNNEI. V shed 3 bases, J shed 4 bases, and the junction held 7 bases outside the gene matches. This CDR3 spans 15 amino acids. The DNA of the CDR3 is TGTGCCAGCAGTGATCAGGCAGGGGGCCGAGAGACCCAGTACTTC. Translated, it gives CASSDQAGGRETQYF.

The chain links TRBV29-1 to TRBJ2-3, with D hard to call. The CDR3 length is 13 residues. Germline V gives CDR1 SQVTM, CDR2 ANQGSEA. Trimming removed 3 bases at V and 2 bases at J, with 9 bases between. CDR3 sequence reads: CSVDGSSTDTQYF. The CDR3 nucleotides are TGCAGCGTTGATGGTAGCTCCACAGATACGCAGTATTTT.

The chain carries TRBV7-2 and TRBJ2-7; a possible D gene is TRBD1 (5 bases). Germline CDR1 SGHTA, CDR2 FQGNSA. Trimming stripped 1 base from V and 0 bases from J, with 10 bases between. The CDR3 has 15 residues. DNA for the CDR3: TGTGCCAGCAGCTTAGGAACAGGTAGCTCCTACGAGCAGTACGTC. Its translation: CASSLGTGSSYEQYV.

The genes are TRBV9 and TRBJ2-5; 7 bases align to TRBD2. Unmatched junction bases numbered 0, after V lost 0 bases and J lost 4 bases. The length of the CDR3 is 13 residues. CDR1 and CDR2 from the germline V gene are SGDLS and YYNGEE. In DNA, the CDR3 is TGTGCCAGCAGCGTAGGGGGGGGAGAGACCCAGTACTTC. Its protein product is CASSVGGGETQYF.